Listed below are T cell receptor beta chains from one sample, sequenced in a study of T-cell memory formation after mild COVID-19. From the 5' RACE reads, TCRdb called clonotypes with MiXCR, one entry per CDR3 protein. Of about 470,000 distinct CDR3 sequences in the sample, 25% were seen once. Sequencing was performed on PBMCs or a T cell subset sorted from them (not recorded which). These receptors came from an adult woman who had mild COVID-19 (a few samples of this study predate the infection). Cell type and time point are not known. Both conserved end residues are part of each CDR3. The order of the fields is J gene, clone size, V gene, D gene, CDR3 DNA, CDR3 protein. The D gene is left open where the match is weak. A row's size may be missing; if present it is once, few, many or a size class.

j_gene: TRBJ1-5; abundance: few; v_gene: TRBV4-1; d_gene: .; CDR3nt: TGCGCCAGCAGCCAAGATCTAGGGAGACGTCAGCCCCAGCATTTT; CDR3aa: CASSQDLGRRQPQHF
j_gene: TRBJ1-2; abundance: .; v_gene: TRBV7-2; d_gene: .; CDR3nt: TGTGCCAGCAGCTTAGCGGGAAGTGCAGCCGGCTACACCTTC; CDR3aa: CASSLAGSAAGYTF
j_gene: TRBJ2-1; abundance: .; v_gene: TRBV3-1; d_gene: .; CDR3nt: TGTGCCAGCAGCCTAAGCCACTCCTACAATGAGCAGTTCTTC; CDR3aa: CASSLSHSYNEQFF
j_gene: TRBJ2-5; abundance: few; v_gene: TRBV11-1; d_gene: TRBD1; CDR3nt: TGTGCCAGCAGCACTAAGGGACAGAAAGAGACCCAGTACTTC; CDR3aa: CASSTKGQKETQYF
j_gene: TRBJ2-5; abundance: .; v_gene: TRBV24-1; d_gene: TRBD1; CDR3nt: TGTGCCACCAGTGACCAGGGACAGATCCAAGAGACCCAGTACTTC; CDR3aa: CATSDQGQIQETQYF
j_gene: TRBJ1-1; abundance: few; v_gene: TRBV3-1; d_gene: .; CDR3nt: TGTGCCAGCAGCCAAGCTTTTGGCACTGAAGCTTTCTTT; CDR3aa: CASSQAFGTEAFF
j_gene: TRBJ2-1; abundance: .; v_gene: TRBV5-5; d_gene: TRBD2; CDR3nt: TGTGCCAGCAGCAGGACTAGCCCCGTGGTTTTCGGTGAGCAGTTCTTC; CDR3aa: CASSRTSPVVFGEQFF
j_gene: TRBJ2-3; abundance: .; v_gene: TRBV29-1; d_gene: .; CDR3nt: TGCAGCGTCGCCGCAGGGATCCACACAGATACGCAGTATTTT; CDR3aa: CSVAAGIHTDTQYF
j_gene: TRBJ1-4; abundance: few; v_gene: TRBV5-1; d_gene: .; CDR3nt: TGCGCCAGCAGCTTTAACAGACAGGCAGCAACTAATGAAAAACTGTTTTTT; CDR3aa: CASSFNRQAATNEKLFF
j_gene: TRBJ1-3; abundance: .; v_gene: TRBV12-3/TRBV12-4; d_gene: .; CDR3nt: TGTGTAACAGGCTCGAGCTCTGGAAACACCATATATTTT; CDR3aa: CVTGSSSGNTIYF
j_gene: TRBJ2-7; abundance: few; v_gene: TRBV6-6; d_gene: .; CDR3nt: TGTGCCAGCAGTACTTCCGGGGGGCAGCTAAAGAACGCCCCCTACGAGCAGTACTTC; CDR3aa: CASSTSGGQLKNAPYEQYF
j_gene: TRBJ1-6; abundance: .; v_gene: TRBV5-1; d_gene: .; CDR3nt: TGCGCCAGCAGCTTGACGGGACATGCCGACAATTCACCCCTCCACTTT; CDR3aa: CASSLTGHADNSPLHF
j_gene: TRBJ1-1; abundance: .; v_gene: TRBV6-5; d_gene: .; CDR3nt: TGTGCCAGCAGGGGCGGTGGCACTGAAGCTTTCTTT; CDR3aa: CASRGGGTEAFF
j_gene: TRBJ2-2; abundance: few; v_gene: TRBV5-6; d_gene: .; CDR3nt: TGTGCCAGCAGCGTTCCCCGGGGTTCCGGGGAGCTGTTTTTT; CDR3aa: CASSVPRGSGELFF
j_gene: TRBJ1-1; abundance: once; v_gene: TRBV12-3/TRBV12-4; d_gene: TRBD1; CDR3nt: TGTGCCAGCAGTTCGGGACAGGGGGGGATCGACACTGAAGCTTTCTTT; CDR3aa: CASSSGQGGIDTEAFF
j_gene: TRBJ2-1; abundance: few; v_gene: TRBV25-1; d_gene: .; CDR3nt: TGTGCCAGCAGTGACGGCGGAGGCTACAATGAGCAGTTCTTC; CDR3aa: CASSDGGGYNEQFF
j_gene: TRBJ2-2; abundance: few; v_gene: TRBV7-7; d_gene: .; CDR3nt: TGTGCTAGCAGACTCACCACGACCGGGGAGCTGTTTTTT; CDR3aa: CASRLTTTGELFF
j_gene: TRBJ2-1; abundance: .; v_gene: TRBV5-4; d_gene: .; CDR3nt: TGTGCCAGCAGCGAAAAGACTGGCTCCTACAATGAGCAGTTCTTC; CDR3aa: CASSEKTGSYNEQFF
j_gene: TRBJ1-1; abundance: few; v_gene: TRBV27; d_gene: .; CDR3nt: TGTGCCACCAGATCCGTGACATCGAACACTGAAGCTTTCTTT; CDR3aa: CATRSVTSNTEAFF
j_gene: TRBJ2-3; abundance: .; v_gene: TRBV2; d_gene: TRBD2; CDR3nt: TGTGCCAGCAGCAAAATCGGGACTAGTGTGTATACGCAGTATTTT; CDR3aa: CASSKIGTSVYTQYF
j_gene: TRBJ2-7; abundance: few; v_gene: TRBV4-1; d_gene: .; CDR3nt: TGCGCCAGCAGCCAAGAAACCAGCTATACCTACGAGCAGTACTTC; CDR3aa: CASSQETSYTYEQYF
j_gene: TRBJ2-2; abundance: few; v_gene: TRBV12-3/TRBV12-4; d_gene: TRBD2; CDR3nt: TGTGCCAGCACCCCCTGGACTAGCGGGGGGGCCTCCGGGGAGCTGTTTTTT; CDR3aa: CASTPWTSGGASGELFF
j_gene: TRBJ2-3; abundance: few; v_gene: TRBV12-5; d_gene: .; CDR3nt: TGTGCTAGTGGTTTGGGCGGGCTTAGCACAGATACGCAGTATTTT; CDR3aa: CASGLGGLSTDTQYF
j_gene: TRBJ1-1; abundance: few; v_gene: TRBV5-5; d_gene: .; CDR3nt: TGTGCCAGCAGCTTGGCAGATACCGCTGAAGCTTTCTTT; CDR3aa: CASSLADTAEAFF
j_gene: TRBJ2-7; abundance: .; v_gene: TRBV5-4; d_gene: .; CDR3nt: TGTGCCAGCAGCTTCCCTGATTCCTACGAGCAGTACTTC; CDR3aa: CASSFPDSYEQYF
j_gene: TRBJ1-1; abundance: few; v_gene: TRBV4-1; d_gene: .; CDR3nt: TGCGCCAGCAGCCCCTCCCCCTCGAACACTGAAGCTTTCTTT; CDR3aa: CASSPSPSNTEAFF
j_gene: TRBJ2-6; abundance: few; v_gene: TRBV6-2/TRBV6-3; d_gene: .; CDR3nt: TGTGCCAGCAGCCAGGAAGGGGGGCGAGAAGGGGCCAACGTCCTGACTTTC; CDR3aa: CASSQEGGREGANVLTF
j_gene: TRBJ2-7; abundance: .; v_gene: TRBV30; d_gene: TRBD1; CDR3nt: TGTGCCTGGAGTACCGGGACAGGGGTGTTCGAGCAGTACTTC; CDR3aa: CAWSTGTGVFEQYF
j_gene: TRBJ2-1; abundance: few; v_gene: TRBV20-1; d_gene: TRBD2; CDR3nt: TGCAGTGCTAGTGCGGGACTAGCGCTTAATGAGCAGTTCTTC; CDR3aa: CSASAGLALNEQFF
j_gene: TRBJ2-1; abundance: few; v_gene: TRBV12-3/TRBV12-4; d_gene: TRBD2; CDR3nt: TGTGCCAGCAGTCCTCCGGGACTAGAAAATGAGCAGTTCTTC; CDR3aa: CASSPPGLENEQFF
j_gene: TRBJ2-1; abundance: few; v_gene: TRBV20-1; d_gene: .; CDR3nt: TGCAGTGCTAGAAGGGACACGTCCTACAATGAGCAGTTCTTC; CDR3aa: CSARRDTSYNEQFF
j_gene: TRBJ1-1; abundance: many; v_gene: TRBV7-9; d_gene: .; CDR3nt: TGTGCCAGCAGCTTACGGGTCGATTGGCTAGCGAACACTGAAGCTTTCTTT; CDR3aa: CASSLRVDWLANTEAFF
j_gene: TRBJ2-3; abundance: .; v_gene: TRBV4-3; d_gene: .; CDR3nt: TGCGCCAGCTCGTTTGTTATCGCGGGTGGAAACACAGATACGCAGTATTTT; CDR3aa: CASSFVIAGGNTDTQYF
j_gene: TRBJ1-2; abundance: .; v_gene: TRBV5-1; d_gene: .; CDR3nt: TGCGCCAGCAAAGAGGGGGGAGATGGCTACACCTTC; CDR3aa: CASKEGGDGYTF
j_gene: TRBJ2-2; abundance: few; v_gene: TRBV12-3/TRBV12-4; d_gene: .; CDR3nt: TGTGCCAGCAGTTTGTTTCAGGTTTCGAACACCGGGGAGCTGTTTTTT; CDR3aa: CASSLFQVSNTGELFF
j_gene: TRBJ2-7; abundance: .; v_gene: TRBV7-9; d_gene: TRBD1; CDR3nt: TGTGCCAGCACCTCCGGGACAGAGCACGAGCAGTACTTC; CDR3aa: CASTSGTEHEQYF
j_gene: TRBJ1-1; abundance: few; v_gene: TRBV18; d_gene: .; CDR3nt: TGCGCCAGCAGCCCCGGAGCCATGAACACTGAAGCTTTCTTT; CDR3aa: CASSPGAMNTEAFF
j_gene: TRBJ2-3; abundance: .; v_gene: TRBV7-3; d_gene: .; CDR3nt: TGTGCCAGCAGCCCATGGGGAGGGGGAAGCACAGATACGCAGTATTTT; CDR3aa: CASSPWGGGSTDTQYF
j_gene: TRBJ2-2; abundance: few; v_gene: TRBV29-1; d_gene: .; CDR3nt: TGCAGCGGCCTTGGCCTTAACACCGGGGAGCTGTTTTTT; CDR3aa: CSGLGLNTGELFF
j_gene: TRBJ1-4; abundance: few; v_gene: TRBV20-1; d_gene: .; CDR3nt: TGCAGTGCCAAAGGGTTGAGTGAAGAAAAACTGTTTTTT; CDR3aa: CSAKGLSEEKLFF
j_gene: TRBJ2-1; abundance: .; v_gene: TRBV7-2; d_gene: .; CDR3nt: TGTGCCAGCAGCTTAGTCGGAGGGGGGGTGTACAATGAGCAGTTCTTC; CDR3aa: CASSLVGGGVYNEQFF
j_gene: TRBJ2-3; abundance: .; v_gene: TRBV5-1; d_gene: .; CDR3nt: TGCGCCAGCAGCGAGGGCCTGGATAGGGCAGATACGCAGTATTTT; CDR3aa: CASSEGLDRADTQYF
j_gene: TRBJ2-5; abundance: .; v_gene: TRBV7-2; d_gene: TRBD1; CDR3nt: TGTGCCAGCAGCTTGGGGACAGAGGTCTGGGAGACCCAGTACTTC; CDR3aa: CASSLGTEVWETQYF
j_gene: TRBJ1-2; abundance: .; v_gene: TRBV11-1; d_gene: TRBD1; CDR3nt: TGTGCCAGCAGCTTCGCAGGGGGCAATGGCTACACCTTC; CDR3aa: CASSFAGGNGYTF
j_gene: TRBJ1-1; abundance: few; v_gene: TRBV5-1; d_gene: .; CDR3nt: TGCGCCAGCAGTCGGGGTAGGACTGAAGCTTTCTTT; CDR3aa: CASSRGRTEAFF
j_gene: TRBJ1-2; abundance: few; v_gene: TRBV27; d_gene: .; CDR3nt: TGTGCCAGCAGTCCTCGAAACCCAGTAGTAGATGGCTACACCTTC; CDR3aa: CASSPRNPVVDGYTF
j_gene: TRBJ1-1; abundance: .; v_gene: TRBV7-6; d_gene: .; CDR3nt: TGTGCCAGCAGCCCCTCTCCCCAGGGCAAGAACACTGAAGCTTTCTTT; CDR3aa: CASSPSPQGKNTEAFF
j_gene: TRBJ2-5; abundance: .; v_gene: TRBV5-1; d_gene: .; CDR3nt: TGCGCCAGCAGTCGCGGGACACACCAAGATACCCAGTACTTC; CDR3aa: CASSRGTHQDTQYF
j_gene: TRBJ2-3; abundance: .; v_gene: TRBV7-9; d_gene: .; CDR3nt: TGTGCCAGCAGCGGCACTACTCACCGTCGTGCGGCAGATACGCAGTATTTT; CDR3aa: CASSGTTHRRAADTQYF
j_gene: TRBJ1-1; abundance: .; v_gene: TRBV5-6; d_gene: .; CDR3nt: TGTGCCAGCAGCATGTTGGGGGAAGCTTTCTTT; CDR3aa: CASSMLGEAFF
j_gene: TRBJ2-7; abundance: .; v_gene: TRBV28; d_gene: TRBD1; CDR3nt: TGTGCCAGCAGGGGTACAGGGGGATGGGACGAGCAGTACTTC; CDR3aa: CASRGTGGWDEQYF
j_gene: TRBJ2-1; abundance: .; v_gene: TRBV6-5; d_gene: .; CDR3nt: TGTGCCAGCATTAAGACAGGTAGCTCCTACAATGAGCAGTTCTTC; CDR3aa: CASIKTGSSYNEQFF
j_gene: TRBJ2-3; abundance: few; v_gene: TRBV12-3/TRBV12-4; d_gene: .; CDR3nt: TGTGCCAGCACCGCGGGCCTGGGGGGCGCAGATACGCAGTATTTT; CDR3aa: CASTAGLGGADTQYF
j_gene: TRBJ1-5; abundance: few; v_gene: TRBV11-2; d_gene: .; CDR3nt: TGTGCCAGCAGCTTAGATCGGGGGTCAAGTCAGCCCCAGCATTTT; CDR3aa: CASSLDRGSSQPQHF
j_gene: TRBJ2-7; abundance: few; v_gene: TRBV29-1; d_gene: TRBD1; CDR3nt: TGCAGCGTCCGGGGGACAGGATTATCCTTCTCCTACGAGCAGTACTTC; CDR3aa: CSVRGTGLSFSYEQYF
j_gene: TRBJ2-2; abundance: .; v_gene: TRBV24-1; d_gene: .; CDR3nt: TGTGCCACCAGTGATCCCGGACAACCCGGGGAGCTGTTTTTT; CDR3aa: CATSDPGQPGELFF
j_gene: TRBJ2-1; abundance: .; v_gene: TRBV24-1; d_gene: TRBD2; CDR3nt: TGTGCCACCAGTGATTTCGCTAGCGGGACTTACAATGAGCAGTTCTTC; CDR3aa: CATSDFASGTYNEQFF
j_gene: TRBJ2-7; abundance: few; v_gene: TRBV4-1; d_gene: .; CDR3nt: TGCGCCAGCAGCCAAGAGTCCGGAGTGAGGGAGCAGTACTTC; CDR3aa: CASSQESGVREQYF
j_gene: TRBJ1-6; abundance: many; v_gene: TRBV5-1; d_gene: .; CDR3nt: TGCGCCAGCAGCTTGGAAGCACTAAGCTCCTATAATTCACCCCTCCACTTT; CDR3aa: CASSLEALSSYNSPLHF
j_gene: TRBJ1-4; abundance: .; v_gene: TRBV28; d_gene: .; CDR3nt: TGTGCCAGCAGTTTAACAGGGTCAACTAATGAAAAACTGTTTTTT; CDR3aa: CASSLTGSTNEKLFF